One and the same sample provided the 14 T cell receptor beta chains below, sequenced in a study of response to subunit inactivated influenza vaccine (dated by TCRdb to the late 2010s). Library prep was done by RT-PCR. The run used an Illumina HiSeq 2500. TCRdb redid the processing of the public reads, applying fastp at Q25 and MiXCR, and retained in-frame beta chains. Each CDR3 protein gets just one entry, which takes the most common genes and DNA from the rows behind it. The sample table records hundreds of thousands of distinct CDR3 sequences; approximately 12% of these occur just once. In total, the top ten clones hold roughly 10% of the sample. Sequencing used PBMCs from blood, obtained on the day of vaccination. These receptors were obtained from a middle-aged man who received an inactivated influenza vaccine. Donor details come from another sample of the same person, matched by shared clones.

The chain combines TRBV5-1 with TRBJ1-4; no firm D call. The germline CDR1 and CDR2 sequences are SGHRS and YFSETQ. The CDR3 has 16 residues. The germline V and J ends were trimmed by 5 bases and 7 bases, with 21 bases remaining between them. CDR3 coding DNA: TGCGCCAGCAGTGTTTCCGGTCGGGAGACGGTTGAAAAACTGTTTTTT. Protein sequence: CASSVSGRETVEKLFF.

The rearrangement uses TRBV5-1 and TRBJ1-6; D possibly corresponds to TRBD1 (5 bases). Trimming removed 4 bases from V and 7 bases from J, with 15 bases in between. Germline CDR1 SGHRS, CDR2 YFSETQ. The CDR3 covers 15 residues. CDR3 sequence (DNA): TGCGCCAGCAGCCCGCAGGGTATGGCGAATTCACCCCTCCACTTT. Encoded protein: CASSPQGMANSPLHF.

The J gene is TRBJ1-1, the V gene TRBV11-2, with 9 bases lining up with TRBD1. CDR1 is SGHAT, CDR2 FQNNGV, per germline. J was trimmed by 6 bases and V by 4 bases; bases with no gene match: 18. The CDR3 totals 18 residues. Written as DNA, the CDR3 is TGTGCCAGCAGCTCCCTAAAGGCAGTGACAGGGGGGGTTGCTGAAGCTTTCTTT. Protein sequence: CASSSLKAVTGGVAEAFF.

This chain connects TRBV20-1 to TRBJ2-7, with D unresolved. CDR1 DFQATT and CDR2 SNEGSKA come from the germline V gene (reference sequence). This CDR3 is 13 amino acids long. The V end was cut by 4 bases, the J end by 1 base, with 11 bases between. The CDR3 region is CSATPTGSYEQYF. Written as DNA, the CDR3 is TGCAGTGCTACTCCGACTGGTTCCTACGAGCAGTACTTC.

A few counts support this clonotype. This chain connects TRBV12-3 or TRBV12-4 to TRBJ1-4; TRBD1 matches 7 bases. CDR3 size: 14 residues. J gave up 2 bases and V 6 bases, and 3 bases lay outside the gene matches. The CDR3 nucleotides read TGTGCCAGCAGACCACAGGGGACTAATGAAAAACTGTTTTTT. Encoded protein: CASRPQGTNEKLFF.

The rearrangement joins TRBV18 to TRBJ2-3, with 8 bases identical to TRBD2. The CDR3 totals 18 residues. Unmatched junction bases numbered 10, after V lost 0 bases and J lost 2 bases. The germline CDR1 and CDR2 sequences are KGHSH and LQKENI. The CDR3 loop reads CASSPPGGGHGNTDTQYF. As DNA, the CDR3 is TGTGCCAGCTCACCACCGGGCGGGGGGCATGGCAACACAGATACGCAGTATTTT.

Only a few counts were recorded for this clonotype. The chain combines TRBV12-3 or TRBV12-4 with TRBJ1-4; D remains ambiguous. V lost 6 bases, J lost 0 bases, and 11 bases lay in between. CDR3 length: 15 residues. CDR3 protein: CASSVGISTNEKLFF. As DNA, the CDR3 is TGTGCCAGCAGCGTGGGGATTTCAACTAATGAAAAACTGTTTTTT.

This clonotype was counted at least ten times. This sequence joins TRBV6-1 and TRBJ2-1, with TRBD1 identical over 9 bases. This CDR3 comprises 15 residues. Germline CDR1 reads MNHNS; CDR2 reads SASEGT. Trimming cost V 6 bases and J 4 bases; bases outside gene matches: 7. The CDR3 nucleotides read TGTGCCAGCAGCCCCGGACAGGGGAAGTACAATGAGCAGTTCTTC. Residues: CASSPGQGKYNEQFF.

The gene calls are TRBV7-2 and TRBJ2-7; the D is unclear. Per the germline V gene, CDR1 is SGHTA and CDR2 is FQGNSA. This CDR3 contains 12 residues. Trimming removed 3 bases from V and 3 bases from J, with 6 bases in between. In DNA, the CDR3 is TGTGCCAGCAGCTTTCCCCACTACGAGCAGTACTTC. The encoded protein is CASSFPHYEQYF.

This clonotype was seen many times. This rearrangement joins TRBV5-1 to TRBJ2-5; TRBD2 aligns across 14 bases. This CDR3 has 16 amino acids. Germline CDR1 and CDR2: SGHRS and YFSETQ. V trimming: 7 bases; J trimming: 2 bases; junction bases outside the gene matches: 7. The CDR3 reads CASRLGTSGRQETQYF. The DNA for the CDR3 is TGCGCCAGCCGATTGGGGACTAGCGGGAGACAAGAGACCCAGTACTTC.

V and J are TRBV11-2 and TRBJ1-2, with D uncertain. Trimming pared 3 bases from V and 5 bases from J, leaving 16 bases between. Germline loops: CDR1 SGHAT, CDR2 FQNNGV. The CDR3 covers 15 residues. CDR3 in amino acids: CASSFGGGGGYGYTF. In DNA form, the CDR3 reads TGTGCCAGCAGCTTCGGTGGAGGTGGTGGATATGGCTACACCTTC.

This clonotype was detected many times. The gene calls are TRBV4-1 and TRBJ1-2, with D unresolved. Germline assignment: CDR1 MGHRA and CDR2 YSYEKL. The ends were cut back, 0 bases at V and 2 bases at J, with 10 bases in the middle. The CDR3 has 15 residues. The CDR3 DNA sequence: TGCGCCAGCAGCCAAGATTTCGGGGAGAACTATGGCTACACCTTC. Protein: CASSQDFGENYGYTF.

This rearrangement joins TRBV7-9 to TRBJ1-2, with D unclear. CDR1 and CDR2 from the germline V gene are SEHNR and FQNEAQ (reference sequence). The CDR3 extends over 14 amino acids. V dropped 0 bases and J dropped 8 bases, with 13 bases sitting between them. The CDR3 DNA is TGTGCCAGCAGCTTAGCGGAGGTCCCAGGCGGCTACACCTTC. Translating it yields CASSLAEVPGGYTF.

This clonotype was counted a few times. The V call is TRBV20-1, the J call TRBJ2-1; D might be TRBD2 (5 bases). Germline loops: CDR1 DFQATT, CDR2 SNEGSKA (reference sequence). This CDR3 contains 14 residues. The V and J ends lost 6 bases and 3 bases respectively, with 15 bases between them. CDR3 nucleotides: TGCAGTGCCGGGCGCGGTAGCGACTACAATGAGCAGTTCTTC. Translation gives CSAGRGSDYNEQFF.